This entry is about one T cell receptor beta chain. Its antigen remains unidentified. This may come from a read error, since a much larger clone is one base off. Lacking the conserved final phenylalanine or tryptophan, this CDR3 likely reflects a read error. The CDR3 is 12 amino acids. Germline CDR1 MNHNS, CDR2 SASEGT. V lost 7 bases and J lost 3, with 10 bases in between. The data stem from a study of T cell repertoires in cytomegalovirus infection. About the research overall: Public TCR beta signature analysis indicated the presence of both CMV infection and matching HLA type.

Study results and caveats: HLA-C-restricted, CMV-specific TCR beta clonotypes were dominant ex vivo.

TCRdb re-derived calls from the reads in MiXCR, one entry per CDR3 protein. The data contain 300,000 or so distinct CDR3 sequences, more than 20% of them seen just once; the ten biggest clones take up approximately 12%. The rearrangement uses TRBV6-1 and TRBJ2-7; possibly TRBD2 for D (5 bases). This sample comprised cultured PBMCs, obtained from culture after CMV antigen stimulation. The sequence derives from a human donor in good health (CMV status not recorded). Some clones in this sample may be carry-over from other donors' samples. The CDR3 region has the DNA TGTGCCAGCAAGGGCGGGTACTACGAGCAGTACTTA. It codes for CASKGGYYEQYL.